Shown below are 18 T cell receptor beta chains from a single sample sequenced in a study of blood T cells in healthy people across ages. Combining a sample-barcoded 5' primer with a J-beta primer mix, a second PCR ran for roughly 7 to 11 cycles. Each CDR3 protein is one row after TCRdb ran MiXCR on the 5' RACE reads. The table lists around 1.5 million distinct CDR3 sequences, about 31% of them singletons. Sample: blood. These receptors all come from a woman in her 30s in good health.

The chain recombines TRBV5-1 with TRBJ2-7; possible D gene TRBD1, 5 bases. The CDR3 contains 16 residues. V was trimmed by 4 bases and J by 0 bases, leaving 17 bases between them. Germline-derived CDR1 and CDR2 are SGHRS and YFSETQ. CDR3 amino acids: CASSGGAATGSYEQYF. The CDR3 coding sequence is TGCGCCAGCAGCGGTGGGGCGGCCACTGGCTCCTACGAGCAGTACTTC.

This chain links TRBV10-3 with TRBJ2-5; D could derive from TRBD1 or TRBD2 (6 bases each). V lost 7 bases to trimming and J lost 5 bases, with 14 bases between them. CDR1 ENHRY and CDR2 SYGVKD come from the germline V gene. The CDR3 contains 13 residues. CDR3 DNA: TGTGCCATCAAGGGGGGCCCAGGGGAGACCCAGTACTTC. As protein: CAIKGGPGETQYF.

This clonotype occurred once. V is TRBV4-1 and J is TRBJ1-1; D is perhaps TRBD1 (5 bases). The CDR3 spans 15 residues. The V and J ends lost 0 bases and 0 bases respectively, with 8 bases between them. Germline V gives CDR1 MGHRA, CDR2 YSYEKL. As DNA, the CDR3 is TGCGCCAGCAGCCAAGAGGGCAGGGTGAACACTGAAGCTTTCTTT. Protein sequence: CASSQEGRVNTEAFF.

This clonotype appeared a few times. This sequence joins TRBV20-1 and TRBJ1-2; 8 bases map to TRBD1. The germline V gene has CDR1 DFQATT and CDR2 SNEGSKA (reference sequence). This CDR3 is 14 amino acids long. The J segment lost 0 bases and the V segment lost 6 bases, leaving 6 bases of the junction unmatched. DNA for the CDR3: TGCAGTGCCCTCGGGACAGGAGCTAACTATGGCTACACCTTC. Translation: CSALGTGANYGYTF.

The genes are TRBV20-1 and TRBJ1-1; D is undetermined. Germline V lookup: CDR1 DFQATT, CDR2 SNEGSKA (reference sequence). Deletions cut 5 bases from V and 5 bases from J, with 9 bases between. The CDR3 has 11 residues. CDR3 nucleotides: TGCAGTGCTGAAGATGTGACTGAAGCTTTCTTT. Protein product: CSAEDVTEAFF.

This clonotype was counted a few times. The chain recombines TRBV30 with TRBJ1-4; 7 nucleotides line up with TRBD1. Germline V gene sequence: CDR1 GTSNPN, CDR2 SVGIG (reference sequence). Losses at the gene ends were 3 bases for V and 4 bases for J; bases not matched to a gene: 11. This CDR3 is 16 amino acids long. CDR3 DNA sequence: TGTGCCTGGAGCACTTTGGGACAGAACCGTAATGAAAAACTGTTTTTT. Its protein product is CAWSTLGQNRNEKLFF. The complete variable domain, with remaining parts taken from reference TRBV30 and TRBJ1-4, reads SQTIHQWPATLVQPVGSPLSLECTVEGTSNPNLYWYRQAAGRGLQLLFYSVGIGQISSEVPQNLSASRPQDRQFILSSKKLLLSDSGFYLCAWSTLGQNRNEKLFFGSGTQLSVL.

The rearrangement links TRBV15 to TRBJ2-5; no clear D gene. Germline V lookup: CDR1 LNHNV, CDR2 YYDKDF (reference sequence). CDR3 length equals 12 residues. Trimming stripped 3 bases from V and 5 bases from J, with 7 bases between. The CDR3 DNA reads TGTGCCACCAGCAGGGAGTACGAGACCCAGTACTTC. It encodes CATSREYETQYF. Drawing the rest from reference TRBV15 and TRBJ2-5, the complete variable domain is DAMVIQNPRYQVTQFGKPVTLSCSQTLNHNVMYWYQQKSSQAPKLLFHYYDKDFNNEADTPDNFQSRRPNTSFCFLDIRSPGLGDTAMYLCATSREYETQYFGPGTRLLVL.

This clonotype was seen a few times. The V gene is TRBV27, the J gene TRBJ2-5; 10 bases fit TRBD2. The CDR3 sequence is 16 residues long. The germline V gene encodes CDR1 MNHEY and CDR2 SMNVEV (reference sequence). The trim removed 5 bases at V and 1 base at J, leaving 7 bases unmatched. The CDR3 coding sequence is TGTGCCAGCAGTCTAGCGGGAGTTATACCCCAAGAGACCCAGTACTTC. Translation: CASSLAGVIPQETQYF.

Concerning this clonotype: An end of the junction does not agree with germline; a read error may underlie this. The J gene is TRBJ2-1, the V gene TRBV3-1; 7 bases are shared with TRBD2. The CDR3 extends over 14 amino acids. Looked up from germline, CDR1 is LGHDT and CDR2 is YNNKEL (reference sequence). CDR3 residues: CTSSLGGSYNEQFF. CDR3 nucleotides: TGTACCAGCAGCCTGGGGGGGAGCTACAATGAGCAGTTCTTC.

This clonotype has at least ten counts. The chain uses TRBV29-1 and TRBJ1-2, with no clear D. Trimming left V 4 bases short and J 8 bases short, with 8 bases between. The CDR3 is 10 amino acids. Germline V lookup: CDR1 SQVTM, CDR2 ANQGSEA. CDR3 nucleotide sequence: TGCAGCGTTGTGGAAAGGGGCTACACCTTC. Its translation is CSVVERGYTF.

The rearrangement joins TRBV7-9 to TRBJ2-5; D may be TRBD2 (5 bases). V was shortened by 4 bases and J by 11 bases, with 14 bases between the two germline ends. Germline CDR1 and CDR2: SEHNR and FQNEAQ (reference sequence). CDR3 length: 12 residues. The CDR3 reads CASSSAGYGQYF. The CDR3 region has the DNA TGTGCCAGCAGCTCTGCGGGCTACGGGCAGTACTTC.

The chain has TRBV3-1 and TRBJ2-5, with TRBD1 matching over 8 bases. With 3 bases clipped from V and 2 bases from J, the junction kept 8 bases outside the gene matches. CDR3 length: 16 amino acids. Germline assignment: CDR1 LGHDT and CDR2 YNNKEL (reference sequence). The CDR3 region has the DNA TGTGCCAGCAGCCACATATTAACAGGGGGACAAGAGACCCAGTACTTC. Amino acids: CASSHILTGGQETQYF.

This clonotype was seen only a few times. The V call is TRBV7-9, the J call TRBJ1-2; D uncertain. The CDR3 sequence is 11 residues long. Germline values: CDR1 SEHNR, CDR2 FQNEAQ (reference sequence). The V and J ends lost 4 bases and 8 bases respectively, with 8 bases between them. CDR3 nucleotides: TGTGCCAGCAGCTCTTTAACCGGCTACACCTTC. Amino acid sequence: CASSSLTGYTF. Complete variable domain (other parts from reference TRBV7-9 and TRBJ1-2): DTGVSQNPRHKITKRGQNVTFRCDPISEHNRLYWYRQTLGQGPEFLTYFQNEAQLEKSRLLSDRFSAERPKGSFSTLEIQRTEQGDSAMYLCASSSLTGYTFGSGTRLTVV.

V gene TRBV5-6 combines with J gene TRBJ2-7; no definite D call. Deletions cut 2 bases from V and 7 bases from J, with 16 bases between. The CDR3 length is 14 residues. The germline CDR1 and CDR2 sequences are SGHDT and YYEEEE. DNA of the CDR3: TGTGCCAGCAGCTTCCTCGGCCAGGCTCGAGAGCAGTACTTC. Protein sequence: CASSFLGQAREQYF. The whole variable domain, remainder taken from reference TRBV5-6 and TRBJ2-7, is DAGVTQSPTHLIKTRGQQVTLRCSPKSGHDTVSWYQQALGQGPQFIFQYYEEEERQRGNFPDRFSGHQFPNYSSELNVNALLLGDSALYLCASSFLGQAREQYFGPGTRLTVT.

This clonotype was observed at least ten times. V usage is TRBV5-1 and J usage is TRBJ2-1; 7 nucleotides agree with TRBD2. The CDR3 is 14 amino acids. CDR1 is SGHRS, CDR2 YFSETQ, per germline. After removal of 2 bases from V and 8 bases from J, the junction contained 7 bases not matched to a gene. CDR3: CASSFRGGYDEQFF. CDR3 nucleotide sequence: TGCGCCAGCAGCTTCCGCGGGGGATACGATGAGCAGTTCTTC.

V gene TRBV12-3 or TRBV12-4 combines with J gene TRBJ2-2; D not resolved. CDR3 length: 13 residues. V lost 6 bases and J 2 bases, leaving 7 bases between the germline ends. CDR3 in DNA: TGTGCCAGCAGCCGAGACAACACCGGGGAGCTGTTTTTT. Protein product: CASSRDNTGELFF.

The chain uses TRBV6-2 or TRBV6-3 and TRBJ1-2; no firm D call. Germline V gives CDR1 MNHEY, CDR2 SVGEGT. The CDR3 consists of 14 residues. With 0 bases removed from V and 10 bases from J, the gap between germline ends came to 15 bases. CDR3 amino acids: CASSYSGFPDVYTF. Written as DNA, the CDR3 is TGTGCCAGCAGTTACTCAGGGTTTCCCGATGTCTACACCTTC.

With respect to this clonotype: One end of the junction varies from germline; a read error may be responsible. The genes are TRBV15 and TRBJ2-1, with 11 bases fitting TRBD2. Per germline, CDR1 LNHNV and CDR2 YYDKDF (reference sequence). There are 16 residues in the CDR3. In DNA, the CDR3 is TGTACCACGGGAGGGACTAGCGGCAACCTGAGGAATGAGCAGTTCTTC. Translating gives CTTGGTSGNLRNEQFF.